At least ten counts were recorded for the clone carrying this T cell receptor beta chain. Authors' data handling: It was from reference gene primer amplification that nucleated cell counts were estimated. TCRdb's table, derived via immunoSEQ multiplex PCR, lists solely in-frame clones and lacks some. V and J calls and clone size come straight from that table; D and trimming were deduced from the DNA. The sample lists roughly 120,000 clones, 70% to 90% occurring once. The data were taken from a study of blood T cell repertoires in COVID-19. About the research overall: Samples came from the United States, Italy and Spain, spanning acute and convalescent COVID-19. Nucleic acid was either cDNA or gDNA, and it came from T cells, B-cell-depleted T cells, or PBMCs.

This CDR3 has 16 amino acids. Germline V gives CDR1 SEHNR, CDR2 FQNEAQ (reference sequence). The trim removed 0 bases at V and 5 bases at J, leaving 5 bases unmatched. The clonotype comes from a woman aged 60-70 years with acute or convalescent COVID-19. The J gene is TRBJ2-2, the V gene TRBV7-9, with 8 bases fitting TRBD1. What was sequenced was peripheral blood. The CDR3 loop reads CASSLAWTGRTGELFF. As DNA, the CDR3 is TGTGCCAGCAGCTTAGCTTGGACAGGGAGAACCGGGGAGCTGTTTTTT.